The sequence of this T cell receptor (beta chain) was determined in a study of blood T cell repertoires in COVID-19. Study-wide background: Samples came from the United States, Italy and Spain, spanning acute and convalescent COVID-19. PBMCs, B-cell-depleted T cells, or T cells provided the cDNA or gDNA that made up the material.

The CDR3 contains 15 residues. Trimming at V came to 4 bases and at J to 2 bases, leaving 4 bases not matched to a gene. The V gene's germline CDR1 is SGHAT and CDR2 FQNNGV. The authors' processing: Amplification of reference gene primers provided the estimated nucleated cell counts. Using immunoSEQ multiplex PCR, the repertoire was profiled, and TCRdb retains in-frame clones only, with some absent. V and J calls and clone size come straight from that table; D and trimming were deduced from the DNA. This table has fewer than 150,000 clones, around 85% appearing once. The receptor was derived from a human donor in a cohort sampled during active COVID-19. Sequenced: peripheral blood. The J gene is TRBJ2-2, the V gene TRBV11-2, with TRBD2 matching 7 bases. The CDR3 region is CASSSTSSNTGELFF. In nucleotides, the CDR3 is TGTGCCAGCAGCTCGACTAGCTCCAACACCGGGGAGCTGTTTTTT.